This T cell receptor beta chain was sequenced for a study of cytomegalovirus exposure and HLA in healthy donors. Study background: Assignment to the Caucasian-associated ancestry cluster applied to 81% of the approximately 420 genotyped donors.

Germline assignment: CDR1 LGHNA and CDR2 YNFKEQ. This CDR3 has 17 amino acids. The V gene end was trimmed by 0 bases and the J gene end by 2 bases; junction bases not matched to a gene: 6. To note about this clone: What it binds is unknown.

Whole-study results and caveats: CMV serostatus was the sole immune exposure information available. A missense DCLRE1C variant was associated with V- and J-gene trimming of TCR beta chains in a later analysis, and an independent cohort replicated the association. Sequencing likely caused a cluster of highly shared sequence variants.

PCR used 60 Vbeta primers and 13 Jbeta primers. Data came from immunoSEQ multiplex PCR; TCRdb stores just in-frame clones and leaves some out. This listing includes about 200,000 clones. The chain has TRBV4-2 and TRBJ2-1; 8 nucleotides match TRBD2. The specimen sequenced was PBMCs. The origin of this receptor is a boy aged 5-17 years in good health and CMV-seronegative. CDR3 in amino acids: CASSQDEAGGAYNEQFF. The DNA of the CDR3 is TGTGCCAGCAGCCAAGATGAGGCGGGGGGCGCCTACAATGAGCAGTTCTTC.